These T cell receptor beta chains were read from a single sample in a study of cytomegalovirus exposure and HLA in healthy donors. Assay used: immunoSEQ multiplex PCR; TCRdb lists only in-frame clones, some missing. The sample records fewer than 200,000 clones, approximately 90% being singletons. The source material was PBMCs. The receptors shown here come from a boy between 2 and 15 years old in good health and CMV-seronegative. Both conserved end residues are trimmed from each CDR3.

v_call cdr3_aa
TRBV6-5 ASSHGNEQF
TRBV9 ASSPREGREQY
TRBV7-2 ASSLGPGVGTDTQY
TRBV21-1 ASSKTWARPGRGLDYEQY
TRBV27 ASSQLDRGHGYT
TRBV27 ASSVASVGQEARRRYGYT
TRBV4-1 ASSQQVTSASYEQY
TRBV19 ASTSTPPGQRNQPQH
TRBV5-4 ASSLGGKVRSYEQY
TRBV7-9 ASSATGNTGELF
TRBV11-2 ASSSLITVTDTQY
TRBV7-9 ASSPRTGTQAYEQY
TRBV6-6 ASSYVQGSYEQY
TRBV21-1 ASSSRTQDDQPQH
TRBV7-3 ASSLGTGTQYT
TRBV21-1 ASRTTSKGSGELF
TRBV18 ASSPGYEQY
TRBV7-9 ASSPQGADQPQH
TRBV7-9 ASSLAVYHGYT
TRBV30 AWSVETGTGVYEQY
TRBV28 ASSPRDRSHYEQY
TRBV4-2 ASSQGFGTPTGELF
TRBV4-2 ASSQEEAPPSYEQY
TRBV6-1 ASSATSGSSYEQY
TRBV27 ASRGQGIRNTIY
TRBV9 ASSVVVGASYNEQF
TRBV27 ASSDVSGRALGNEQF
TRBV7-3 ASSPKGVATGGRNEQF
TRBV18 ASSQRLGDNEQF
TRBV7-9 ASSLTSPGSAEAF
TRBV2 ASSQSPTQPQH
TRBV7-9 SSSFFTGGGGYT
TRBV7-9 ASSRRGLAGASNEQF
TRBV29-1 SVGGSGRSGETQY
TRBV6-5 ASSNYDMLETQY
TRBV11-3 ASSLDSSSYNEQF
TRBV29-1 SVHRGQNTGELF
TRBV28 ASSSPGQGNTEAF
TRBV29-1 SVGTGGTEAF
TRBV16 ASSQLLGGRGNQPQH